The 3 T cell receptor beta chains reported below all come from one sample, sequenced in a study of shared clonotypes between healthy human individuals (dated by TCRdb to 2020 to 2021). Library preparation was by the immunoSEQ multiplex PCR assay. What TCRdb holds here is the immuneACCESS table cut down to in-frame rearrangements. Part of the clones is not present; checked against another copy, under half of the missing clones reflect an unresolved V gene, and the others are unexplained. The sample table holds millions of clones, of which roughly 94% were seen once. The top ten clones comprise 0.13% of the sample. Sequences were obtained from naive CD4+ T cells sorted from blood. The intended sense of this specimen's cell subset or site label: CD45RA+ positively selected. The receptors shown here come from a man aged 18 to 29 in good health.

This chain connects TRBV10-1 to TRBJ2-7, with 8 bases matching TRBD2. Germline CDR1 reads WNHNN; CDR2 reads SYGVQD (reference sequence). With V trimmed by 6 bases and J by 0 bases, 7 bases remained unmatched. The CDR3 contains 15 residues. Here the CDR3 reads CASRSTSGSSYEQYF. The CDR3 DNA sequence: TGCGCCAGCAGGTCCACTAGCGGAAGCTCCTACGAGCAGTACTTC.

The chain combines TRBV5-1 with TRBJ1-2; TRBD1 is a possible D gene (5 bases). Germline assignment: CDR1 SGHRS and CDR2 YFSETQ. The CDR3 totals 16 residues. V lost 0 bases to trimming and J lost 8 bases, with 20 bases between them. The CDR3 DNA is TGCGCCAGCAGCTTGGCAGAGCAGGGTAGCGTGTACGGCTACACCTTC. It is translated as CASSLAEQGSVYGYTF.

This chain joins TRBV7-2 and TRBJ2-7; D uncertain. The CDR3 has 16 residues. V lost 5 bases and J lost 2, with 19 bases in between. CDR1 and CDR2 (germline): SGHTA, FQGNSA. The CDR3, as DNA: TGTGCCAGCAGCACCGTCGGAACGGGTATTACCTACGAGCAGTACTTC. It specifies CASSTVGTGITYEQYF.